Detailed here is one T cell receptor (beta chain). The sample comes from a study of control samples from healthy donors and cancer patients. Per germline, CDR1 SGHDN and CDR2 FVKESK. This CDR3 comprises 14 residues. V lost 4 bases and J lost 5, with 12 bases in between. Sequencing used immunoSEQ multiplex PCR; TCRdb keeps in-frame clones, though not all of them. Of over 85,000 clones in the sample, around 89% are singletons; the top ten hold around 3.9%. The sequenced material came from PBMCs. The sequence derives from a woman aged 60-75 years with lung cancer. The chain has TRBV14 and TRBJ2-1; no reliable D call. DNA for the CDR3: TGTGCCAGCAGCCCGATTATAGGTAACAATGAGCAGTTCTTC. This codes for CASSPIIGNNEQFF.